This TCR beta chain came from a study of regulatory T cells in long-lasting Graves disease. Time point: persistent/refractory GD, antithyroid drugs over 5 years with positive TRAb. TCR sequences were obtained from RNA taken from PBMCs. This clonotype was found many times. In building TCR beta libraries, iRepertoire HTBI primers were used together with Arm-PCR of CDR3 regions. TCRdb recomputed calls from the multiplex PCR reads with MiXCR, one row per CDR3 protein. Among more than 350,000 distinct CDR3 sequences listed, roughly 21% were seen once. Germline V CDR1 and CDR2: SGHTA, FQGTGA. J was trimmed by 2 bases and V by 5 bases; bases with no gene match: 9. This CDR3 is built from 16 residues.

This specimen consisted of peripheral blood mononuclear cells (PBMCs), obtained when the disease was refractory, from a patient treated with antithyroid drugs. V usage is TRBV7-3 and J usage is TRBJ1-5; 7 positions match TRBD1. The TCR was taken from a female donor with Graves disease. CDR3 sequence reads: CASSPTTGPGNQPQHF. CDR3 DNA sequence: TGTGCCAGCAGCCCCACGACAGGGCCGGGCAATCAGCCCCAGCATTTT.